This paragraph covers one TCR beta chain sequence. Its antigen is still unknown. Base quality data are lacking; no much larger clone is found one base away. These data are taken from a study of cytomegalovirus exposure and HLA in healthy donors (TCRdb year 2017). At the level of the whole study: A later analysis indicated that the 130 or so validation repertoires were generated on the platform also employed for the 720 or so repertoires of the first cohort. The study aimed to test whether cataloging public T cell receptors could reveal signatures of past pathogen exposure. Besides the first cohort of approximately 710 subjects, a separate validation cohort made up of 120 different subjects was used. The study combined high-throughput TCR immunosequencing, statistical association of individual TCRs with disease status, and machine learning to predict cytomegalovirus infection status. Results the study describes overall, beyond this receptor: Most TCR sequences were observed very rarely across donors, whereas some public TCRs were present in many individuals. A total of roughly 160 TCR beta chains were listed by the study as associated with cytomegalovirus. Three of the identified cytomegalovirus-associated TCR beta chains were confirmed in vitro to be specific for cytomegalovirus antigens. The classifier was reported to diagnose cytomegalovirus status with high specificity and sensitivity in both the original and validation cohorts. All 120 or so repertoires were used to score co-occurrence in the validation cohort in a later analysis, because that analysis had no HLA typing for the cohort. According to the authors, the approach could potentially be generalized to other disease states and immunological phenotypes. Subsequent analysis determined that TCRs grouped into clusters in the first cohort also showed a tendency toward co-occurrence across the roughly 120 validation repertoires, and approximately 94% of cluster scores exceeded 0.

The CDR3 goes from the cysteine to the phenylalanine over 17 residues. The DNA shown is the 51-base CDR3, in frame from base 1. V drops 0 bases and J drops 0 bases, leaving 12 bases in between. Donors formed part of the validation cohort, which comprised 120 subjects and was distinct from the first cohort of fewer than 750 subjects. Library preparation used the immunoSEQ multiplex PCR assay. Concerning the study's data processing: A statistical classification framework was built to diagnose cytomegalovirus status from the catalog of TCR beta chain sequences. The source is immuneACCESS, and TCRdb retained only in-frame sequences with V and J called. Part of the clones is not carried over; for the studies checked, unresolved V genes explain less than half of this, and the remainder is unexplained. Clone size and the V and J calls come from that table; the DNA yielded D and trimming. This sample comprises some 170,000 clones, just under 90% of them detected only once. The top ten clonotypes cover roughly 1.3% of the sample.

Recombination joined TRBV23-1 with TRBJ1-5; the D gene remains uncertain. TRBV23-1 is known as an ORF, though its function is uncertain. This TCR derives from a woman aged 30 to 39 in good health and CMV-seronegative. Sequencing was done on a sample of PBMCs. CDR3 region: CASSQSSAEVSNQPQHF. The sequence in DNA is TGCGCCAGCAGTCAATCGTCGGCAGAGGTTAGCAATCAGCCCCAGCATTTT.